This section outlines one T cell receptor (beta chain) sequence together with its context. Its antigen remains unknown. The entry originates in a study of OX40 agonist ivuxolimab in advanced cancers. Overall study context: Those treated in dose escalation had hepatocellular carcinoma, melanoma, renal cell cancer or head and neck cancer. Enrollees could have had prior anti-PD-1, anti-PD-L1 or anti-CTLA-4 therapy, which about 42% had received. Study results and caveats: Clonal expansion from baseline to week 6 occurred in both CD4+ and CD8+ T cells. There were, on average, more expanded clones in CD8+ T cells than in CD4+.

This CDR3 is built from 11 residues. V was shortened by 4 bases and J by 3 bases, with 3 bases between the two germline ends. The germline V gene encodes CDR1 SNHLY and CDR2 FYNNEI. TCRdb's copy holds only in-frame clones and misses some; the assay was immunoSEQ multiplex PCR. The profile shows about 80,000 clones, about 90% of them singletons. V gene TRBV2 combines with J gene TRBJ2-5, with unresolved D. This clonotype originated in an adult with an advanced solid tumor such as melanoma, head and neck, liver or kidney cancer. Sequencing was performed on CD4+ or CD8+ T cells sorted from blood, taken in a trial of the OX40 agonist ivuxolimab. CDR3 loop: CASSAEETQYF. The CDR3 nucleotides read TGTGCCAGCAGTGCTGAAGAGACCCAGTACTTC.